The rows below give T cell receptor beta chains drawn from one sample of a study of T cell repertoires in cytomegalovirus infection. Using its own MiXCR run on the reads, TCRdb lists one record per CDR3 protein. This table holds roughly 730,000 distinct CDR3 sequences, approximately 33% found once. Their target antigens are unknown. The sequencing used cultured PBMCs, collected from culture after CMV antigen stimulation. The receptors here all came from a human donor in good health (CMV status not recorded). Some clones in this sample may be carry-over from other donors' samples. Each CDR3 is given with its conserved first and last residue. D genes are given only for firm matches. Only some rows state a clone size, as once, few, many or a class for expanded clones.

v_gene	abundance	j_gene	d_gene	CDR3nt	CDR3aa
TRBV7-2	many	TRBJ1-5	TRBD1	TGTGCCAGCAGCCCGGACAGGGCTCAGCCCCAGCATTTT	CASSPDRAQPQHF
TRBV12-5	.	TRBJ1-3	.	TGTGCTAGTGGAAAGTTCTCTGGAAACACCATATATTTT	CASGKFSGNTIYF
TRBV7-2	many	TRBJ1-6	.	TGTGCCAGCAGCCAGGACAGTCGGCTTTCACCCCTCCACTTT	CASSQDSRLSPLHF
TRBV4-1	.	TRBJ2-7	.	TGCGCCAGCAGCCAATGGGGGAGTCAAGAGCAGTACTTC	CASSQWGSQEQYF
TRBV7-2	.	TRBJ2-7	.	TGTGCCAGCAGCTTAAGCTCGAGGGATCCCTACGAGCAGTGCTTC	CASSLSSRDPYEQCF
TRBV6-5	few	TRBJ1-2	TRBD1	TGTGCCAGCAGTTATTCGACAGGGGGCATCGGCTACACCTTC	CASSYSTGGIGYTF
TRBV6-1	few	TRBJ2-7	.	TGTGCCAGCAGTGATTGGGCAGGGGCCCCCTACGAGCAGTACTTC	CASSDWAGAPYEQYF
TRBV19	once	TRBJ1-5	.	TGTGCCAGTAGTATAGTTGGTGCATTACTCGTCGGCAATCAGCCCCAGCATTTT	CASSIVGALLVGNQPQHF
TRBV7-2	many	TRBJ2-3	.	TGTGCCAGCAGCTTAGCGCAGTGGGCAGATACGCAGTATTTT	CASSLAQWADTQYF
TRBV20-1	.	TRBJ2-5	.	TGCAGTGCTAGAGATCGGAATAAGGGGGGAGAGACCCAGTACTTC	CSARDRNKGGETQYF
TRBV19	.	TRBJ2-1	.	TGTGCCAGTAGTAGTTCGATTGGGGGACGTGAGCAGTTCTTC	CASSSSIGGREQFF
TRBV7-9	once	TRBJ2-1	TRBD2	TGTGCCAGCAGACCCGGGACTAGCCCCTACAATGAGCAGTTCTTC	CASRPGTSPYNEQFF
TRBV24-1	few	TRBJ2-2	TRBD2	TGTGCCACCAGTCCGACTAGCGGGAGGTCCGGGGAGCTGTTTTTT	CATSPTSGRSGELFF
TRBV6-6	.	TRBJ1-2	.	TGTGCCAGCAGCTCTGACTCTGCCTCGGGACTTGGCTACACCTTC	CASSSDSASGLGYTF
TRBV7-2	.	TRBJ2-3	TRBD2	TGTGCCAGCAGCTTACGCATTATCCTAGCGGGAGGGCGCTCAGATACGCAGTATTTT	CASSLRIILAGGRSDTQYF
TRBV29-1	once	TRBJ2-1	.	TGCAGCGGACGAGGGGGGAACAGACACTACAATGAGCAGTTCTTC	CSGRGGNRHYNEQFF
TRBV6-5	.	TRBJ2-7	.	TGTGCCAGCAGTTACGGAGCGGGGGACAGCTCCTACGAGCAGTACTTC	CASSYGAGDSSYEQYF
TRBV7-2	many	TRBJ2-3	TRBD2	TGTGCCAGCAGCTTAGCGCAGGGGACTAGCATCTATTTT	CASSLAQGTSIYF
TRBV12-5	few	TRBJ2-7	.	TGTGCTAGTGTTATAAAGACAGGTTTGATTTACGAGCAGTACTTC	CASVIKTGLIYEQYF
TRBV11-2	.	TRBJ2-5	.	TGTGCCAGCAGCTTATCTAGCGCGGTGGAGACCCAGTACTTC	CASSLSSAVETQYF
TRBV12-3/TRBV12-4	.	TRBJ2-2	.	TGTGCCAGCAGCACCCGAAAGACGAACACCGGGGAGCTGTTTTTT	CASSTRKTNTGELFF
TRBV7-4	.	TRBJ2-7	.	TGTGCCACCTCGAGAAGGACATTGAGCTCCTACGAGCAGTACTTC	CATSRRTLSSYEQYF
TRBV28	.	TRBJ1-5	.	TGTGCCAGCGGCTACCGGCCCCAGCATTTT	CASGYRPQHF
TRBV14	few	TRBJ1-1	.	TGTGCCACCTCAACCCGGAGGGACCCAGCAAAAGCTTTCTTT	CATSTRRDPAKAFF
TRBV28	few	TRBJ1-1	.	TGTGCCAGCTTTCGGCGGATGAACACTGAAGCTTTCTTT	CASFRRMNTEAFF
TRBV9	.	TRBJ2-7	TRBD1	TGTGCCAGCAGCTCTTCCCTGTGGGACAGCTACGAGCAGTACTTC	CASSSSLWDSYEQYF
TRBV7-2	few	TRBJ1-2	.	TGTGCCAGCAGCCTCGGTTTAAAACTCGGGGGCTACACCTTC	CASSLGLKLGGYTF
TRBV7-2	.	TRBJ2-1	TRBD2	TGTGCCAGCAGCTCCCCGGGACTAGCGGGCCGACTCTCCTACAATGAGCAGTTCTTC	CASSSPGLAGRLSYNEQFF
TRBV10-3	.	TRBJ1-1	.	TGTGCCATCAGCTCCCGGGAGGACACTGAAGCTTTCTTT	CAISSREDTEAFF
TRBV20-1	.	TRBJ2-1	TRBD2	TGCAGTGCTGCATCCCCCCTAGCGGGGGGGTATGAGCAGTTCTTC	CSAASPLAGGYEQFF